This section outlines one T cell receptor (beta chain) sequence together with its context. The CDR3 length is 13 residues. Trimming stripped 3 bases from V and 9 bases from J, with 11 bases between. Germline CDR1 KGHDR, CDR2 SFDVKD. This entry is derived from a study of blood T cell repertoires in COVID-19. Whole-study context: Spain, Italy and the United States supplied samples that represented acute and convalescent COVID-19. T cells, B-cell-depleted T cells, or PBMCs supplied cDNA or gDNA.

As processed by the authors: Reference gene primer amplification gave estimated nucleated cell counts. Method: immunoSEQ multiplex PCR; TCRdb's copy keeps in-frame clones and lacks some. Clone size and V and J calls were adopted from that table, with D and trimming inferred from the DNA. The sample holds tens of thousands of clones, just over 85% seen once. The clonotype originates from a man over 45 with active COVID-19. The sequenced sample was peripheral blood. This chain uses TRBV24-1 with TRBJ2-1, with unresolved D. The CDR3 is CATSDPSIPEQFF. The CDR3 coding sequence is TGTGCCACCAGTGATCCCAGTATCCCTGAGCAGTTCTTC.